The TCR beta chain under discussion was sequenced for a study of CD8 T cells in Susac syndrome (dated by TCRdb to between 2018 and 2021). Context from the whole study: Whether CD8+ T cell activation and differentiation in Susac syndrome was antigen driven was tested using repertoire sequencing. General findings and caveats noted by the study authors: The TCR sequencing and HLA analysis was acknowledged to have included a relatively small number of individuals.

As to this clonotype: Its binding antigen is unknown. No per-base quality is available; no much larger clone lies one base away.

From the cysteine through the phenylalanine, the CDR3 covers 14 amino acids. Left in the record is the CDR3 DNA by itself, 42 bases read in frame from the first base. V is cut by 4 bases and J by 4 bases, and the space between the germline ends is 13 bases. The CDR1 and CDR2 encoded by the germline V gene are MNHNS and SASEGT. Peripheral blood CD8+ and CD4+ T cells from healthy donors, Susac syndrome patients and multiple sclerosis patients were profiled using high-throughput TCR beta sequencing. The multiple sclerosis controls were treatment-naive patients whose relapsing-remitting disease, either stable or active, fulfilled the revised McDonald criteria. CD8+ TEMRA cells were enriched by FACS, while bulk CD8+ and CD4+ T cells were purified by magnetic negative isolation. Blood was collected in EDTA tubes and processed within 24 hours, with PBMCs isolated through density gradient centrifugation. PBMCs destined for TCR sequencing were cryopreserved in liquid nitrogen and later thawed in a 37 °C water bath. Purity of sorted or isolated CD4+, CD8+ and CD8+ TEMRA cells was at least 90%.

RNA was extracted with the RNeasy kit and 0.5 to 1 ug was reverse transcribed using random hexamers. The immunoSEQ multiplex PCR assay, covering 54 Vbeta and 13 Jbeta segments, was used to amplify TCR beta CDR3 regions. PCR amplification bias was corrected by using a synthetic template baseline for primer optimization and computational correction. In the paper's pipeline: Reads were assigned to V, D and J genes according to IMGT and analyzed in immunoSEQ Analyzer, with only productive sequences retained. Clonality was computed as one minus Shannon entropy normalized by log2 of the number of productive unique sequences. Public and private clones were assessed among the 100 most prevalent clones of each patient and control. Clones were defined as Susac-specific if absent from the healthy and MS cohorts, from approximately 1,100 published viral clones and from other ImmuneACCESS disease sequences. TCRdb cleaned the public reads at Q25 with fastp, built clones with MiXCR and kept in-frame beta chains. Duplicate CDR3 protein sequences are folded into a single record with the most common DNA and genes. TCRdb, rather than the study authors, made the V and J calls. The sample yields 150,000 to 200,000 distinct CDR3 sequences; around 94% were counted once. The ten largest clonotypes hold over 0.09% of the sample.

Source material: CD4+ T cells from PBMCs. The clonotype was recovered from a human donor with multiple sclerosis. In this chain, TRBV6-1 is recombined with TRBJ1-1; the D gene cannot be named for sure. The CDR3 in this case is CASSVQLIGTEAFF. The nucleotides are TGTGCCAGCAGTGTACAGCTTATAGGCACTGAAGCTTTCTTT.